This entry describes one TCR beta chain. This record belongs to a study of blood T cell repertoires in COVID-19. Overall study context: Acute and convalescent COVID-19 samples came from the United States, Italy and Spain. Nucleic acid was either cDNA or gDNA, and it came from T cells, B-cell-depleted T cells, or PBMCs.

This CDR3 is built from 15 residues. CDR1 is ENHRY and CDR2 is SYGVKD in the germline V gene. Trimming removed 0 bases from V and 3 bases from J, with 10 bases in between. Original analysis: Amplification with reference gene primers provided the estimates of nucleated cell counts. Libraries were prepared by immunoSEQ multiplex PCR; TCRdb keeps only in-frame clonotypes and omits some of them. V, J and clone size were drawn from that table, and D and trimming were deduced from the DNA. This sample has roughly 240,000 clones, with roughly 82% found just once. The clonotype originates from a woman in her seventies with acute or convalescent COVID-19. The sequencing input was peripheral blood. J is TRBJ2-3 and V is TRBV10-3; D perhaps matches TRBD2 (6 bases). The CDR3 bases are TGTGCCATCAGTGAGTCCCGCGGGGTGACAGATACGCAGTATTTT. Protein sequence: CAISESRGVTDTQYF.